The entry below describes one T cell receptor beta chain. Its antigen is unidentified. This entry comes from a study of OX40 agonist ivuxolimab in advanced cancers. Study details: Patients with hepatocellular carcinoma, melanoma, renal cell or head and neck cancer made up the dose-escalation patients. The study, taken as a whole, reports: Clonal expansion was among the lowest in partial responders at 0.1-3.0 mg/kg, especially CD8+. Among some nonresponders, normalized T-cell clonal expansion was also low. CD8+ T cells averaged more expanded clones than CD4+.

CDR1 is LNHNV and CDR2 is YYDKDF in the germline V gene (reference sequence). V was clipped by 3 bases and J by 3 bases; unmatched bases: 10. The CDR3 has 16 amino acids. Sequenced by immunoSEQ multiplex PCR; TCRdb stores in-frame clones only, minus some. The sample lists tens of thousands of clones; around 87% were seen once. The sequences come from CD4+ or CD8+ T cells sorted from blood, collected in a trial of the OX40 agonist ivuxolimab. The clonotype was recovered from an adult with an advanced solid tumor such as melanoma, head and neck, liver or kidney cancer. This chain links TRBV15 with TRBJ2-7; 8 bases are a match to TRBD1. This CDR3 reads CATSSSDRVKDYEQYF. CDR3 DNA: TGTGCCACCAGCAGCTCGGACAGGGTCAAAGACTACGAGCAGTACTTC.